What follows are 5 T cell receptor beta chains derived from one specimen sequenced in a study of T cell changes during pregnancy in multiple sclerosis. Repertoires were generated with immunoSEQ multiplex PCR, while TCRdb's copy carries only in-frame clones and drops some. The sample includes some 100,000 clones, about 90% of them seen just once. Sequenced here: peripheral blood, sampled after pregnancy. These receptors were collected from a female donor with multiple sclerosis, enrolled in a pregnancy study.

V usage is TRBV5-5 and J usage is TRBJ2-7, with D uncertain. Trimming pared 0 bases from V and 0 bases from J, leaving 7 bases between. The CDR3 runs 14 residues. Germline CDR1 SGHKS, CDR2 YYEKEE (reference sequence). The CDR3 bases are TGTGCCAGCAGCTTGGCCTTGAGCTCCTACGAGCAGTACTTC. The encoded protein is CASSLALSSYEQYF. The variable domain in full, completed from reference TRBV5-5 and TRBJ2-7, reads DAGVTQSPTHLIKTRGQQVTLRCSPISGHKSVSWYQQVLGQGPQFIFQYYEKEERGRGNFPDRFSARQFPNYSSELNVNALLLGDSALYLCASSLALSSYEQYFGPGTRLTVT.

CDR3 in amino acids: CASTRGGITSETQYF. The CDR3 region has the DNA TGTGCCAGCACCCGGGGGGGGATAACCTCAGAGACCCAGTACTTC. The chain couples TRBV9 to TRBJ2-5; 8 nucleotides line up with TRBD2. Trimming cost V 6 bases and J 4 bases; bases outside gene matches: 11. Per the germline V gene, CDR1 is SGDLS and CDR2 is YYNGEE. The CDR3 is 15 residues long.

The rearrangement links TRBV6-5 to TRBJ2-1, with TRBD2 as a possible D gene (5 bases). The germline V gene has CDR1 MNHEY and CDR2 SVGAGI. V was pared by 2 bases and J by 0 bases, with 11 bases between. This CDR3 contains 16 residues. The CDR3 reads CASSYGGRYSYNEQFF. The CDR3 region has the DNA TGTGCCAGCAGTTACGGCGGGCGCTACTCCTACAATGAGCAGTTCTTC.

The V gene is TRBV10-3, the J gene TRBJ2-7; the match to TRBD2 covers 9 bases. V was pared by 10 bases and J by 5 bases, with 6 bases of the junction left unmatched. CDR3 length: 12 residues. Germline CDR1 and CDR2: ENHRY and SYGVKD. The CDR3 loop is CATSGGPDEQYF. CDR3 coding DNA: TGTGCCACAAGCGGGGGGCCGGACGAGCAGTACTTC.

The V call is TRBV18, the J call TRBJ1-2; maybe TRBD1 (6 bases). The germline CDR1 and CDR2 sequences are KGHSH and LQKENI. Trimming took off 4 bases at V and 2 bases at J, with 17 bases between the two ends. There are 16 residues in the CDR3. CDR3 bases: TGTGCCAGCTCACGGAACCTCCGACAGGAGAACTATGGCTACACCTTC. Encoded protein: CASSRNLRQENYGYTF. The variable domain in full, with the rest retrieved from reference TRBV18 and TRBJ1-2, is NAGVMQNPRHLVRRRGQEARLRCSPMKGHSHVYWYRQLPEEGLKFMVYLQKENIIDESGMPKERFSAEFPKEGPSILRIQQVVRGDSAAYFCASSRNLRQENYGYTFGSGTRLTVV.